Below, one T cell receptor (beta chain) is given with its context. Its antigen is unknown. These data are taken from a study of OX40 agonist ivuxolimab in advanced cancers. Overall study findings and caveats: Clonal expansion was among the lowest in partial responders at 0.1-3.0 mg/kg, especially CD8+.

CDR3 size: 15 residues. CDR1 and CDR2 (germline): MNHNS, SASEGT. V trimming: 6 bases; J trimming: 3 bases; junction bases outside the gene matches: 11. Profiled with immunoSEQ multiplex PCR; TCRdb holds only in-frame clones, not every one. The data contain under 85,000 clones, 88% of them singletons. This clonotype was sampled from an adult with an advanced solid tumor such as melanoma, head and neck, liver or kidney cancer. This sequence joins TRBV6-1 and TRBJ2-7; 7 bases fit TRBD1. The sample in question was CD4+ or CD8+ T cells sorted from blood, obtained in a trial of the OX40 agonist ivuxolimab. CDR3: CASSASGTANYEQYF. The CDR3 nucleotides read TGTGCCAGCAGCGCCTCCGGGACAGCTAACTACGAGCAGTACTTC.